These 15 T cell receptor beta chains originate from one sample sequenced in a study of CD8+ T cells in alopecia areata. Regarding treatment: oral pan-JAK inhibitor, 5-10 mg twice daily. Sequencing templates came from extracted RNA that was reverse transcribed into cDNA. Sequencing was performed with immunoSEQ multiplex PCR; in TCRdb, only in-frame clones are kept and a portion is missing. The repertoire has about 210,000 clones, approximately 72% of them found once; the top ten carry around 1.3%. The input for sequencing was CD4+ T cells sorted from blood, taken at week 44, from a patient treated with tofacitinib. The source of these receptors is a human donor with alopecia areata.

This clone has only a few counts. This rearrangement joins TRBV14 to TRBJ2-7, with a tentative D call TRBD1 (5 bases). The CDR3 covers 14 residues. Trimming cost V 1 base and J 5 bases, with 12 bases left between them. CDR1 and CDR2 from the germline V gene are SGHDN and FVKESK. CDR3 bases: TGTGCCAGCAGCCAAGGTCAGGGATGGAACGAGCAGTACTTC. It is translated as CASSQGQGWNEQYF. The full variable domain, rest sourced from reference TRBV14 and TRBJ2-7, is EAGVTQFPSHSVIEKGQTVTLRCDPISGHDNLYWYRRVMGKEIKFLLHFVKESKQDESGMPNNRFLAERTGGTYSTLKVQPAELEDSGVYFCASSQGQGWNEQYFGPGTRLTVT.

This chain links TRBV4-1 with TRBJ2-4, with a weak D call TRBD2 (5 bases). Germline V gene data show CDR1 as MGHRA and CDR2 as YSYEKL. The CDR3 covers 16 residues. Trimming removed 2 bases at V and 1 base at J, with 12 bases between. The CDR3 here is CASSQLSGIAKNIQYF. CDR3 in DNA: TGCGCCAGCAGCCAACTTTCCGGGATCGCCAAAAACATTCAGTACTTC.

The chain recombines TRBV18 with TRBJ1-5; 7 bases align to TRBD1. CDR3 size: 15 residues. V shed 5 bases and J 3 bases; nucleotides not matched to a gene: 7. CDR1 is KGHSH, CDR2 LQKENI, per germline. CDR3: CASSTTGAANQPQHF. The DNA for the CDR3 is TGTGCCAGCTCAACCACAGGGGCCGCCAATCAGCCCCAGCATTTT.

On this clone: Other DNA sequences in the sample encode the same CDR3. The CDR3 protein is CASSFEGLNTEAFF. CDR3 nucleotides: TGTGCCAGCAGTTTTGAGGGATTGAACACTGAAGCTTTCTTT. The V and J genes are TRBV27 and TRBJ1-1; D call uncertain. This CDR3 is built from 14 residues. V dropped 3 bases and J dropped 0 bases, with 8 bases sitting between them. Germline values: CDR1 MNHEY, CDR2 SMNVEV (reference sequence).

This chain connects TRBV25-1 to TRBJ1-1; the D is unclear. Trimming left V 8 bases short and J 3 bases short, with 13 bases between. This CDR3 spans 13 amino acids. Germline loops: CDR1 MGHDK, CDR2 SYGVNS. CDR3 coding DNA: TGTGCCAGCTCCTGGCGGGGTGACACTGAAGCTTTCTTT. Amino acids: CASSWRGDTEAFF.

CDR3 sequence: CATSREAEGEAFF. DNA of the CDR3: TGTGCCACCAGCAGAGAGGCCGAGGGTGAAGCTTTCTTT. V gene TRBV15 combines with J gene TRBJ1-1; no firm D call. The CDR3 totals 13 residues. V was shortened by 0 bases and J by 7 bases, with 9 bases between the two germline ends. Germline CDR1 is LNHNV and CDR2 is YYDKDF (reference sequence).

V and J are TRBV6-5 and TRBJ1-5; D gene unclear. V gave up 4 bases and J gave up 3 bases, with 7 bases separating them. This CDR3 has 13 amino acids. CDR1 and CDR2 from the germline V gene are MNHEY and SVGAGI. This chain's CDR3 is CASSLTFNQPQHF. The CDR3 nucleotides are TGTGCCAGCAGTTTGACCTTCAATCAGCCCCAGCATTTT.

This clone was detected a few times. The rearrangement joins TRBV27 to TRBJ2-1, with 7 positions matching TRBD2. Looked up from germline, CDR1 is MNHEY and CDR2 is SMNVEV (reference sequence). With 3 bases clipped from V and 8 bases from J, the junction kept 7 bases outside the gene matches. This CDR3 has 14 residues. CDR3 nucleotide sequence: TGTGCCAGCAGTTTTTTTCGGGGGGTCGATGAGCAGTTCTTC. Encoded protein: CASSFFRGVDEQFF.

The rearrangement joins TRBV5-1 to TRBJ2-5; 9 positions agree with TRBD1. Germline lookup yields CDR1 SGHRS and CDR2 YFSETQ. Germline trimming cut 3 bases from V and 4 bases from J; bases unmatched to any gene: 10. This CDR3 has 16 residues. The CDR3 coding sequence is TGCGCCAGCAGCTACACGGGACAGGGTTCGTCAGAGACCCAGTACTTC. Translated: CASSYTGQGSSETQYF.

This chain connects TRBV2 to TRBJ1-1; TRBD1 matches at 7 bases. The germline CDR1 and CDR2 sequences are SNHLY and FYNNEI. The CDR3 is 14 amino acids. V shed 5 bases and J 7 bases; nucleotides not matched to a gene: 10. CDR3 residues: CASSRNPGQYEAFF. The CDR3 bases are TGTGCCAGCAGTCGTAACCCGGGACAGTATGAAGCTTTCTTT.

The rearrangement joins TRBV10-3 to TRBJ1-5, with TRBD1 matching over 9 bases. CDR1 ENHRY and CDR2 SYGVKD come from the germline V gene. Germline trimming cut 10 bases from V and 7 bases from J; bases unmatched to any gene: 11. This CDR3 is 14 amino acids long. CDR3 sequence: CATEEPGQGQPQHF. In DNA form, the CDR3 reads TGTGCCACCGAAGAACCGGGACAGGGACAGCCCCAGCATTTT.

The gene calls are TRBV2 and TRBJ1-2; D perhaps matches TRBD1 (5 bases). The CDR3 contains 15 residues. Between the trimmed V and J ends, which lost 5 bases and 0 bases, there was a span of 13 bases. CDR1 and CDR2 (germline): SNHLY, FYNNEI. The CDR3 sequence is CASSPSGSTNYGYTF. Written as DNA, the CDR3 is TGTGCCAGCAGTCCTTCAGGGAGTACTAACTATGGCTACACCTTC. Based on the CDR3 plus reference TRBV2 and TRBJ1-2, the full variable domain is EPEVTQTPSHQVTQMGQEVILRCVPISNHLYFYWYRQILGQKVEFLVSFYNNEISEKSEIFDDQFSVERPDGSNFTLKIRSTKLEDSAMYFCASSPSGSTNYGYTFGSGTRLTVV.

This clone was seen more than once but under ten times. The chain uses TRBV4-3 and TRBJ2-3, with a weak D call TRBD1 (6 bases). The ends were cut back, 4 bases at V and 0 bases at J, with 14 bases in the middle. CDR1 and CDR2 (germline): LGHNA, YSLEER. This CDR3 is built from 16 residues. CDR3 nucleotide sequence: TGCGCCAGCAGCCTCATGCCAGGGGCTAGCACAGATACGCAGTATTTT. This gives the protein CASSLMPGASTDTQYF.

The genes are TRBV6-1 and TRBJ1-4, with D maybe TRBD1 (5 bases). Trimming cost V 2 bases and J 8 bases, with 15 bases left between them. Germline CDR1 MNHNS, CDR2 SASEGT. CDR3 size: 15 residues. The CDR3 DNA follows: TGTGCCAGCAGTGAATTAGGGACCGGGAGGGAAAAACTGTTTTTT. As protein: CASSELGTGREKLFF.

In DNA, the CDR3 is TGTGCCATACTAGCGGGGGTTCCAGATACGCAGTATTTT. The encoded protein is CAILAGVPDTQYF. The chain has TRBV10-3 and TRBJ2-3; TRBD2 matches 11 bases. The CDR3 spans 13 residues. Germline CDR1 and CDR2: ENHRY and SYGVKD. J lost 4 bases, V lost 9 bases, and 3 bases had no gene match.